The sequence of this T cell receptor beta chain was determined in a study of CD8 T cells in Susac syndrome. Trimming shortened V by 0 bases and J by 7 bases, and 13 bases separated the two germline ends. CDR1 and CDR2 (germline): LGHDT, YNNKEL (reference sequence). The CDR3 has 15 residues. Reverse transcription of roughly 0.5 to 1 ug RNA was carried out with random hexamers. A single record per CDR3 protein comes from TCRdb applying MiXCR to the immunoSEQ multiplex PCR reads. There are 150,000 to 200,000 distinct CDR3 sequences in the sample; roughly 94% occur only once, and about 0.095% lies in the top ten.

The V call is TRBV3-1, the J call TRBJ2-4; no clear D. Specimen: CD4+ T cells from PBMCs. This TCR was sampled from a human donor with multiple sclerosis. The CDR3 nucleotides read TGTGCCAGCAGCCAAGAAGGGTCCGGAAGGAACATTCAGTACTTC. It specifies CASSQEGSGRNIQYF.